A selection of T cell receptor beta chains follows, all from one sample in a study of CD8+CD57+ T cells in acquired aplastic anemia. From the reads, TCRdb called clonotypes with MiXCR, one entry per CDR3 protein. The sample records under 250,000 distinct CDR3 sequences, approximately 35% being singletons. Specimen: sorted CD4+, CD8+, or CD8+CD57+ T cells (not recorded which) from PBMCs. Receptor source: a human donor in good health, serving as a control. The CDR3 runs from the conserved cysteine through the conserved F or W. The order of the fields is D gene, J gene, V gene, clone size, CDR3 DNA, CDR3 protein. D genes are given only for firm matches. Some rows have no size entry. The others give once, few or many, or a class for an expanded clone.

D gene: TRBD1
J gene: TRBJ1-1
V gene: TRBV3-1
clone size: few
CDR3 DNA: TGTGCCAGCAGGCGGACAGGGGGCTTCAGGGCTTTCTTT
CDR3 protein: CASRRTGGFRAFF

D gene: .
J gene: TRBJ2-3
V gene: TRBV18
clone size: .
CDR3 DNA: TGTGCCAGCTCACCCCAGGGGGGGGGCACAGATACGCAGTATTTT
CDR3 protein: CASSPQGGGTDTQYF

D gene: .
J gene: TRBJ1-3
V gene: TRBV6-1
clone size: many
CDR3 DNA: TGTGCCAGCAGAGACAGTGGAAACACCATATATTTT
CDR3 protein: CASRDSGNTIYF

D gene: TRBD1
J gene: TRBJ2-2
V gene: TRBV19
clone size: many
CDR3 DNA: TGTGCCAGTAGTATTAGCGCAGGGGGAAACACCGGGGAGCTGTTTTTT
CDR3 protein: CASSISAGGNTGELFF

D gene: TRBD2
J gene: TRBJ2-1
V gene: TRBV7-3
clone size: few
CDR3 DNA: TGTGCCAGCAGCGGTCAGACTAGCGGGCAGGGGGATGAGCAGTTCTTC
CDR3 protein: CASSGQTSGQGDEQFF

D gene: .
J gene: TRBJ2-3
V gene: TRBV7-8
clone size: many
CDR3 DNA: TGTGCCAGCAGTATAGGGGGTTTTATTTCGGATACGCAGTATTTT
CDR3 protein: CASSIGGFISDTQYF

D gene: .
J gene: TRBJ2-5
V gene: TRBV20-1
clone size: .
CDR3 DNA: TGCAGCGCTAGATACGGGCAGGCCGTACATGAGACCCAGTACTTC
CDR3 protein: CSARYGQAVHETQYF

D gene: TRBD1
J gene: TRBJ1-1
V gene: TRBV6-1
clone size: .
CDR3 DNA: TGTGCCAGCAGGACAGGGTTGAACACTGAAGCTTTCTTT
CDR3 protein: CASRTGLNTEAFF

D gene: TRBD1
J gene: TRBJ1-2
V gene: TRBV5-5
clone size: few
CDR3 DNA: TGTGCCAGCAGCCTGCTTAGACAGGGGTTTAACTATGGCTACACCTTC
CDR3 protein: CASSLLRQGFNYGYTF

D gene: .
J gene: TRBJ2-5
V gene: TRBV15
clone size: .
CDR3 DNA: TGTGCCAGCAGCCAGACGGTCCCCAAGTACCAAGAGACCCAGTACTTC
CDR3 protein: CASSQTVPKYQETQYF

D gene: TRBD2
J gene: TRBJ2-1
V gene: TRBV5-1
clone size: many
CDR3 DNA: TGCGCCAGCGCGGGAGGGTCCTACAATGAGCAGTTCTTC
CDR3 protein: CASAGGSYNEQFF

D gene: TRBD2
J gene: TRBJ2-1
V gene: TRBV11-2
clone size: .
CDR3 DNA: TGTGCCAGCAGCTTAGATCTGGATAGCGGGGATGAGCAGTTCTTC
CDR3 protein: CASSLDLDSGDEQFF

D gene: .
J gene: TRBJ1-6
V gene: TRBV5-5
clone size: many
CDR3 DNA: TGTGCCAGCAGCTTGATAGCACCTAATAATTCACCCCTCCACTTT
CDR3 protein: CASSLIAPNNSPLHF

D gene: .
J gene: TRBJ2-2
V gene: TRBV7-4
clone size: .
CDR3 DNA: TGTGCCAGCAGCCAGCTAGTCAAATTGAGAACCGGGGAGCTGTTTTTT
CDR3 protein: CASSQLVKLRTGELFF

D gene: TRBD2
J gene: TRBJ2-7
V gene: TRBV7-8
clone size: .
CDR3 DNA: TGTGCCAGCAGCTCCGACCGACTAGCGGGATCCTACGAGCAGTACTTC
CDR3 protein: CASSSDRLAGSYEQYF

D gene: TRBD1
J gene: TRBJ2-1
V gene: TRBV24-1
clone size: many
CDR3 DNA: TGTGCCACCAGCCTACAGGGGAGCTCCTACAATGAGCAGTTCTTC
CDR3 protein: CATSLQGSSYNEQFF

D gene: .
J gene: TRBJ1-2
V gene: TRBV5-1
clone size: few
CDR3 DNA: TGCGCCAGCCAATCAATACCCTCGGGGGGTTATGGCTACACCTTC
CDR3 protein: CASQSIPSGGYGYTF

D gene: TRBD2
J gene: TRBJ2-7
V gene: TRBV30
clone size: many
CDR3 DNA: TGTGCCTGGAGTTTCACGACTAGCGTCCCCTACGAGCAGTACTTC
CDR3 protein: CAWSFTTSVPYEQYF

D gene: TRBD1
J gene: TRBJ1-4
V gene: TRBV20-1
clone size: .
CDR3 DNA: TGCAGTGCTCCTCGCCGGGACAGGGGTGAAAAACTGTTTTTT
CDR3 protein: CSAPRRDRGEKLFF

D gene: .
J gene: TRBJ2-1
V gene: TRBV20-1
clone size: many
CDR3 DNA: TGCAGTGCTGGGGCTTACTCCTACAATGAGCAGTTCTTC
CDR3 protein: CSAGAYSYNEQFF

D gene: TRBD2
J gene: TRBJ2-1
V gene: TRBV15
clone size: .
CDR3 DNA: TGTGCCACCAGCAGAGGTACTAGCGGGGGGGCAGTCATTGAGCAGTTCTTC
CDR3 protein: CATSRGTSGGAVIEQFF

D gene: TRBD2
J gene: TRBJ2-3
V gene: TRBV10-3
clone size: .
CDR3 DNA: TGTGCCATCAGCCCGGGACTAGCGGGGGGGGCAGATACGCAGTATTTT
CDR3 protein: CAISPGLAGGADTQYF

D gene: TRBD1
J gene: TRBJ1-1
V gene: TRBV7-2
clone size: few
CDR3 DNA: TGTGCCAGCAGTTACTCCAGGGGGCGGACTGAAGCTTTCTTT
CDR3 protein: CASSYSRGRTEAFF

D gene: TRBD1
J gene: TRBJ1-5
V gene: TRBV10-2
clone size: many
CDR3 DNA: TGCGCCAGCAGAACAGGGACAGGGTGGAATCAGCCCCAGCATTTT
CDR3 protein: CASRTGTGWNQPQHF

D gene: .
J gene: TRBJ1-6
V gene: TRBV2
clone size: many
CDR3 DNA: TGTGCCAGCAGTGTGACAGTGTATAATTCACCCCTCCACTTT
CDR3 protein: CASSVTVYNSPLHF

D gene: .
J gene: TRBJ1-6
V gene: TRBV3-1
clone size: few
CDR3 DNA: TGTGCCAGCAGCCAAGTTCAGATTTGGAATTCACCCCTCCACTTT
CDR3 protein: CASSQVQIWNSPLHF

D gene: TRBD1
J gene: TRBJ1-2
V gene: TRBV4-2
clone size: once
CDR3 DNA: TGTGCCAGCAGCCAAAGCCTTTCGACAGGGATAAACTATGGCTACACCTTC
CDR3 protein: CASSQSLSTGINYGYTF

D gene: TRBD1
J gene: TRBJ2-3
V gene: TRBV12-3/TRBV12-4
clone size: many
CDR3 DNA: TGTGCCAGCAGAACGACAGGGAGCACAGATACGCAGTATTTT
CDR3 protein: CASRTTGSTDTQYF

D gene: .
J gene: TRBJ2-7
V gene: TRBV15
clone size: few
CDR3 DNA: TGTGCCACCAGCAGAGATCTACACTACGAGCAGTACTTC
CDR3 protein: CATSRDLHYEQYF

D gene: .
J gene: TRBJ1-6
V gene: TRBV7-2
clone size: many
CDR3 DNA: TGTGCCAGCAGCTTATCAGGGGTGCCACCCCTCCACTTT
CDR3 protein: CASSLSGVPPLHF

D gene: TRBD1
J gene: TRBJ2-7
V gene: TRBV7-9
clone size: many
CDR3 DNA: TGTGCCAGCAGCTTAGGGACAGGGATAAACGAGCAGTACTTC
CDR3 protein: CASSLGTGINEQYF